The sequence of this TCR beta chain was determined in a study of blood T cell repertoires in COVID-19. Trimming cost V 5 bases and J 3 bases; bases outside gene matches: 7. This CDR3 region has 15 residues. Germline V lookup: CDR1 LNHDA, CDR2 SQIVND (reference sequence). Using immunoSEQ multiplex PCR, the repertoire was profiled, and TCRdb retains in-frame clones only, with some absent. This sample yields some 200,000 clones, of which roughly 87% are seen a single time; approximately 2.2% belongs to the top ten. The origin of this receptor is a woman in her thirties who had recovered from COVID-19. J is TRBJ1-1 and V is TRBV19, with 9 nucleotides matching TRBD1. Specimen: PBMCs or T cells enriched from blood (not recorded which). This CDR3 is CASSPGGQGHTEAFF. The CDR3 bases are TGTGCCAGTAGTCCGGGGGGACAGGGACACACTGAAGCTTTCTTT.